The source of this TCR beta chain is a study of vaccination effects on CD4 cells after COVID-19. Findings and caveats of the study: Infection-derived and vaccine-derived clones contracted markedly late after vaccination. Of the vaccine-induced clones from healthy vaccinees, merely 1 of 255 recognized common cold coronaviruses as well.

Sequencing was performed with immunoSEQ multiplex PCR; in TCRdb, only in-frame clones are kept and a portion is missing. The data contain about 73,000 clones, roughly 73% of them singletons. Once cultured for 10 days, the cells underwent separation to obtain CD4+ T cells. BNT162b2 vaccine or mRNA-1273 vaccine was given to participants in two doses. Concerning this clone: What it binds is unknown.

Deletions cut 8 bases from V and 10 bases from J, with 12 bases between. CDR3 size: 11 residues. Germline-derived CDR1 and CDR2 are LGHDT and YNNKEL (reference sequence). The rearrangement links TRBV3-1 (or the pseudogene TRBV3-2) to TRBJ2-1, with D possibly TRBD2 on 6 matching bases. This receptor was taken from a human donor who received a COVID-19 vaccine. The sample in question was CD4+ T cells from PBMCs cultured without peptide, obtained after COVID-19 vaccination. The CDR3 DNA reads TGTGCCAGCGGAGGGGTTCGGGAGCAGTTCTTC. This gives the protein CASGGVREQFF.